The rows below give T cell receptor beta chains drawn from one sample of a study of T cell responses to AZD1222 COVID-19 vaccine. Only in-frame clones appear in the TCRdb table, and some are missing; sequencing was by immunoSEQ multiplex PCR. The sample lists 85,000 to 130,000 clones, about 89% seen once, with around 19% in the top ten. Sample: peripheral blood, taken on day 0 of AZD1222 vaccination. These TCRs come from an adult in good health. Each CDR3 is given with its conserved first and last residue. Fields, in order: D gene, clone size, J gene, V gene, CDR3 protein, CDR3 DNA. The D gene is left open where the match is weak. Clone size is shown for a subset of rows, as once, few, many or a class of expanded clone.

>NA|once|TRBJ2-5|TRBV3-1/TRBV3-2
CASSQDVGEKTQYF
TGTGCCAGCAGCCAAGATGTAGGGGAGAAGACCCAGTACTTC
>NA|NA|TRBJ2-1|TRBV19
CASSLGGLYNEQFF
TGTGCCAGTAGTTTGGGGGGGCTATACAATGAGCAGTTCTTC
>TRBD1|NA|TRBJ2-7|TRBV18
CASSPRQGTYEQYF
TGTGCCAGCTCACCAAGACAGGGGACCTACGAGCAGTACTTC
>NA|NA|TRBJ1-2|TRBV2
CASSESLGNYGYTF
TGTGCCAGCAGTGAATCCCTGGGTAACTATGGCTACACCTTC
>TRBD2|NA|TRBJ2-3|TRBV7-9
CASSHGLARDTQYF
TGTGCCAGCAGCCATGGACTAGCCAGGGATACGCAGTATTTT
>NA|NA|TRBJ2-5|TRBV14
CASSATRTRQETQYF
TGTGCCAGCAGCGCCACCCGGACTCGGCAAGAGACCCAGTACTTC
>NA|NA|TRBJ2-2|TRBV3-1/TRBV3-2
CASSHGLGVGQLFF
TGTGCCAGCAGCCATGGCCTAGGGGTGGGGCAGCTGTTTTTT
>NA|NA|TRBJ2-1|TRBV7-8
CASSRSFREQFF
TGTGCCAGCAGTCGATCTTTCCGGGAGCAGTTCTTC
>NA|NA|TRBJ1-5|TRBV5-1
CASSLVGGVGQPQHF
TGCGCCAGCAGCTTGGTGGGGGGAGTAGGTCAGCCCCAGCATTTT
>TRBD1|NA|TRBJ1-2|TRBV30
CAWSGTGVGYTF
TGTGCCTGGAGTGGGACAGGGGTTGGCTACACCTTC
>TRBD1|NA|TRBJ1-3|TRBV30
CACQTGGSGNTIYF
TGTGCCTGCCAAACAGGGGGCTCTGGAAACACCATATATTTT
>NA|NA|TRBJ2-7|TRBV7-9
CASSTGRAGASYEQYF
TGTGCCAGCAGCACCGGACGGGCAGGGGCAAGCTACGAGCAGTACTTC
>NA|NA|TRBJ2-2|TRBV10-3
CAIMVTQGPNTGELFF
TGTGCCATCATGGTCACGCAGGGGCCAAACACCGGGGAGCTGTTTTTT
>NA|once|TRBJ1-4|TRBV14
CASSPGVGRYGEKLFF
TGTGCCAGCAGCCCGGGAGTCGGCCGTTATGGGGAAAAACTGTTTTTT
>TRBD1|once|TRBJ2-7|TRBV14
CASSQTWTGDEQYF
TGTGCCAGCAGCCAGACGTGGACAGGGGACGAGCAGTACTTC
>NA|once|TRBJ1-5|TRBV28
CASRGRGNSNQPQHF
TGTGCCAGCAGGGGTCGTGGGAATAGCAATCAGCCCCAGCATTTT
>TRBD1|NA|TRBJ2-5|TRBV7-7
CASSFTQGVAETQYF
TGTGCCAGCAGCTTCACCCAGGGGGTTGCGGAGACCCAGTACTTC
>NA|NA|TRBJ2-7|TRBV11-1
CASSLARGNEQYF
TGTGCCAGCAGCTTAGCGCGGGGTAACGAGCAGTACTTC
>NA|NA|TRBJ1-4|TRBV7-5
CVRSSGVRGKRGKLFF
TGTGTCAGAAGCTCTGGGGTTAGGGGGAAACGAGGAAAACTGTTTTTT
>NA|many|TRBJ1-2|TRBV4-1
CASSIPGQRRGNYGYTF
TGCGCCAGCAGCATACCGGGACAAAGGCGGGGTAACTATGGCTACACCTTC
>NA|NA|TRBJ2-7|TRBV19
CASSIRRGGANEQYF
TGTGCCAGTAGTATACGGCGCGGGGGCGCTAACGAGCAGTACTTC
>NA|NA|TRBJ2-2|TRBV5-1
CASSPGHLNTGELFF
TGCGCCAGCAGCCCGGGACACCTGAACACCGGGGAGCTGTTTTTT
>NA|NA|TRBJ1-2|TRBV4-1
CASRGTASYGYTF
TGCGCCAGCAGGGGGACGGCTTCCTATGGCTACACCTTC
>NA|NA|TRBJ2-1|TRBV29-1
CSVEEGPGDEQFF
TGCAGCGTTGAAGAGGGGCCAGGGGATGAGCAGTTCTTC
>NA|NA|TRBJ1-3|TRBV18
CASSHGGNGNTIYF
TGTGCCAGCTCACATGGGGGCAATGGAAACACCATATATTTT
>NA|NA|TRBJ1-4|TRBV7-9
CASSLEDPEKLFF
TGTGCCAGCAGCTTAGAAGACCCCGAAAAACTGTTTTTT
>NA|NA|TRBJ1-2|TRBV27
CASSLRGLNYGYTF
TGTGCCAGCAGTTTGAGGGGCCTTAACTATGGCTACACCTTC
>NA|NA|TRBJ2-7|TRBV7-9
CASSLEGPLEQYF
TGTGCCAGCAGCCTAGAGGGACCATTGGAGCAGTACTTC
>NA|NA|TRBJ1-2|TRBV18
CASSPSVYGYTF
TGTGCCAGCTCACCGAGCGTCTATGGCTACACCTTC
>TRBD1|NA|TRBJ2-7|TRBV2
CASSEDRGLNEQYF
TGTGCCAGCAGTGAAGACAGGGGGCTGAACGAGCAGTACTTC
>TRBD1|NA|TRBJ1-5|TRBV11-2
CASSSTTGQPQHF
TGTGCCAGCAGCTCAACGACAGGGCAGCCCCAGCATTTT
>NA|NA|TRBJ2-7|TRBV6-5
CASSYSWGGQAYEQYF
TGTGCCAGCAGTTACTCGTGGGGCGGGCAGGCCTACGAGCAGTACTTC
>NA|NA|TRBJ1-1|TRBV7-9
CASSTRQENTEAFF
TGTGCCAGCAGCACCCGACAGGAGAACACTGAAGCTTTCTTT
>TRBD1|NA|TRBJ2-1|TRBV4-1
CASSQEWGRGSDEQFF
TGCGCCAGCAGCCAAGAATGGGGCAGGGGGAGCGATGAGCAGTTCTTC
>NA|few|TRBJ1-1|TRBV7-2
CASSLAVWGGTEAFF
TGTGCCAGCAGCTTAGCAGTTTGGGGGGGCACTGAAGCTTTCTTT
>NA|many|TRBJ2-7|TRBV3-1/TRBV3-2
CASSLQGLEQYF
TGTGCCAGCAGCCTACAGGGTCTCGAGCAGTACTTC
>NA|NA|TRBJ2-1|TRBV6-2/TRBV6-3
CASSYADPGAYNEQFF
TGTGCCAGCAGTTACGCTGACCCCGGAGCCTACAATGAGCAGTTCTTC
>TRBD1|NA|TRBJ1-3|TRBV5-1
CASSSSDRGSGNTIYF
TGCGCCAGCAGCTCCAGTGACAGGGGCTCTGGAAACACCATATATTTT
>NA|NA|TRBJ1-5|TRBV2
CASRQKGNQPQHF
TGTGCCAGCAGACAAAAAGGGAATCAGCCCCAGCATTTT
>NA|NA|TRBJ2-2|TRBV7-9
CASSLADRRELFF
TGTGCCAGCAGCTTAGCGGACAGACGGGAGCTGTTTTTT
>TRBD2|NA|TRBJ2-2|TRBV7-2
CASSLQRGGTGELFF
TGTGCCAGCAGCTTACAGCGGGGGGGCACCGGGGAGCTGTTTTTT
>NA|NA|TRBJ1-1|TRBV7-8
CASRPRLRDWGTEAFF
TGTGCCAGCAGACCAAGACTTCGGGACTGGGGCACTGAAGCTTTCTTT
>TRBD2|NA|TRBJ2-7|TRBV19
CASSMGGGSYEQYF
TGTGCCAGTAGTATGGGGGGGGGATCCTACGAGCAGTACTTC
>NA|NA|TRBJ2-2|TRBV2
CASSGTIWGTGELFF
TGTGCCAGCAGTGGGACAATTTGGGGGACCGGGGAGCTGTTTTTT
>NA|NA|TRBJ1-1|TRBV7-9
CASSLDAGMNTEAFF
TGTGCCAGCAGCTTAGATGCAGGGATGAACACTGAAGCTTTCTTT
>TRBD1|NA|TRBJ2-7|TRBV15
CATSRETGIEQYF
TGTGCCACCAGCAGGGAGACAGGGATTGAGCAGTACTTC
>NA|once|TRBJ1-3|TRBV9
CASSVGVSGNTIYF
TGTGCCAGCAGCGTAGGGGTTTCTGGAAACACCATATATTTT
>NA|NA|TRBJ1-5|TRBV7-8
CASSLAGVGNQPQHF
TGTGCCAGCAGCTTAGCAGGGGTTGGCAATCAGCCCCAGCATTTT
>TRBD1|NA|TRBJ1-4|TRBV6-5
CASSSQGAGNEKLFF
TGTGCCAGCAGCAGTCAGGGGGCAGGGAATGAAAAACTGTTTTTT
>NA|NA|TRBJ1-2|TRBV5-1
CASSLDAWDFGYGYTF
TGCGCCAGCAGCTTGGATGCCTGGGATTTTGGGTACGGCTACACCTTC
>NA|NA|TRBJ2-7|TRBV27
CASSLSTAYEQYF
TGTGCCAGCAGTTTATCTACAGCCTACGAGCAGTACTTC
>NA|NA|TRBJ2-2|TRBV5-1
CASSLGGQHTGELFF
TGCGCCAGCAGCTTGGGTGGACAGCACACCGGGGAGCTGTTTTTT
>NA|NA|TRBJ2-7|TRBV18
CASSPGTGHTYEQYF
TGTGCCAGCTCACCCGGGACGGGCCACACCTACGAGCAGTACTTC
>TRBD1|NA|TRBJ2-2|TRBV7-9
CASSYPGQGRTGELFF
TGTGCCAGCAGCTACCCGGGACAGGGGCGAACCGGGGAGCTGTTTTTT
>NA|once|TRBJ1-4|TRBV30
CAWSAGQARGEKLFF
TGTGCCTGGAGTGCCGGACAAGCCAGGGGTGAAAAACTGTTTTTT